This T cell receptor (beta chain) was observed in a study of blood T cells in healthy people across ages. Study overall: Roughly one uniquely barcoded beta molecule per two T cells was captured.

On this clonotype: Its target is not known.

Sample-barcoded 5' priming and a J-beta primer mix drove a second PCR of roughly 6 to 12 cycles. TCRdb re-called the 5' RACE reads with MiXCR, one entry per CDR3 protein. The sample lists some 900,000 distinct CDR3 sequences, around 48% seen once, with around 15% in the top ten. With 1 base removed from V and 4 bases from J, the gap between germline ends came to 11 bases. The V gene's germline CDR1 is SGHTA and CDR2 FQGNSA. CDR3 size: 15 residues. Regarding the study as a whole: Lack of knowledge of donor CMV status possibly confounded expanded clonotype changes. It was held that diversity estimates obtained from one million T cells represented underestimates.

The clonotype was recovered from a man aged 30 to 39 in good health. Sequenced input: blood. The chain employs TRBV7-2 and TRBJ2-4; no firm D call. Here the CDR3 reads CASSLESIDKNIQYF. The DNA for the CDR3 is TGTGCCAGCAGCTTAGAGTCCATAGATAAAAACATTCAGTACTTC.